This entry features one T cell receptor beta chain sequence. It has no known antigen specificity. No base qualities exist here, and no much larger clone lies one base off it. Library construction relied on the immunoSEQ multiplex PCR assay. DNA from the CD4+ T cells that had been cultured and isolated underwent TCR beta CDR3 sequencing. The authors' pipeline ran thus. Non-productive TCR sequences were removed, reads were trimmed to the CDR3 region, and CDR3s of at least 7 amino acids were retained. Antigen-specific clonotypes were identified using the MANAFEST web app by comparison of expansion in peptide wells against reference cultures. For clones to be considered positive, expansion at FDR<0.05 versus reference and all other wells, an odds ratio above 5, and a frequency above 0.1% in two replicate wells were required. A clonotype was defined as cross-reactive if the clonotype was significantly expanded both in SARS-CoV-2 spike wells and in at least one common cold coronavirus spike condition. Levenshtein distance calculated with the stringdist R package was used to assess CDR3 similarity, and unrooted trees were constructed with ape in R 3.6.1. TCRdb's version of the immuneACCESS table is confined to in-frame rearrangements and falls short of the full clone set. An unresolved V gene accounts for under half of the shortfall where checked; the remainder is of unknown origin. V, J and clone size derive from that table, while D and trimming were established from the DNA sequence. The sample contains roughly 55,000 clones, around 82% of them found a single time. 1.5% to 2% of the sample goes to the ten largest clones.

This record comes from a study of vaccination effects on CD4 cells after COVID-19 (dated by TCRdb to the early 2020s). Broadly, across the study: Across the study, the median time from the second dose to post-vaccine sampling was 72 days (range 14 to 241). SARS-CoV-2 spike-specific CD4+ TCR repertoires from before and after mRNA vaccination were compared in COVID-19 convalescent patients and in infection-naive vaccine recipients. The full study included 10 to 11 COVID-19 convalescent patients and several SARS-CoV-2-naive healthy vaccine recipients. In the study, cultures from other donors were sequenced using the Oncomine TCR Beta short-read assay on an Illumina iSeq 100. Overall study outcomes, separate from this receptor: Limitations of the study were the small number of convalescent patients and the absence of early post-infection timepoints. Among healthy vaccine recipients, nearly all vaccine-induced clones were SARS-CoV-2 mono-reactive, and just 1 of 255 was cross-reactive with common cold coronaviruses. Marked clonal contraction was observed in both infection-induced and vaccine-induced clones at late post-vaccination timepoints, consistent with waning T cell responses.

The ViraFEST assay stimulated PBMC with viral peptide pools and then used TCR sequencing to identify antigen-specific CD4+ T cell clonotypes by expansion. After about 9 days of culture, CD4+ T cells were isolated with the EasySep CD4+ T cell isolation kit. Each participant received two doses of an mRNA SARS-CoV-2 vaccine, either BNT162b2 or mRNA-1273. Healthy vaccine recipients had no prior SARS-CoV-2 infection, confirmed by negative nucleocapsid antibodies before and after vaccination. Some 2 million PBMC per well were cultured in IMDM with about 5.1% human AB serum, roughly 10 IU/ml IL-2 and gentamicin, plus 10 ug/ml peptides. On days 3 and 7, half of the culture medium was replaced with fresh IL-2-containing medium. Unless otherwise noted, each peptide stimulation condition was cultured in triplicate wells. Using Ficoll-Paque Plus gradient centrifugation, PBMC were separated from whole blood and then either used fresh or cryopreserved at -140C. Overlapping peptide pools spanned the spike proteins of SARS-CoV-2 and the common cold coronaviruses HCoV-NL63, HCoV-OC43 and HCoV-229E. Genomic DNA was extracted from cultured CD4+ T cells with the QIAamp micro DNA kit.

V ends up 3 bases short and J 2 bases short, with an unmatched junction base count of 8. Taken from the germline V gene (reference sequence), the CDR1 and CDR2 loops are LNHNV and YYDKDF. The CDR3 runs 16 amino acids, cysteine and phenylalanine included. Only CDR3 DNA is held: 48 bases, read in frame from base 1. Sequences were derived from CD4+ T cells from PBMCs cultured with HCoV-OC43 spike peptides, sampled after COVID-19 vaccination. Sample cell subset or site, as interpreted from the label and publication: HCoV-OC43 spike overlapping peptide pool stimulation. This receptor was identified in a human donor who received a COVID-19 vaccine. The V and J segments used are TRBV15 and TRBJ2-5, with 8 bases aligning to TRBD2. The CDR3 region: CATSRTRRGAQETQYF. The DNA is as follows: TGTGCCACCAGCAGGACGAGGCGGGGGGCTCAAGAGACCCAGTACTTC.